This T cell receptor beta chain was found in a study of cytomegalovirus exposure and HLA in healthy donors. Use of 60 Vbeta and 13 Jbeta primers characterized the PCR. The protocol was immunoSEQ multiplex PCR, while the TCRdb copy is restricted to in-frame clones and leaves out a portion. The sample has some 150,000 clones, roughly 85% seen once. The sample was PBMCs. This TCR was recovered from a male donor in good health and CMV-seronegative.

The CDR3 reads CATSGTNVLTF. The CDR3 coding sequence is TGTGCCACGTCCGGGACCAACGTCCTGACTTTC. The chain has TRBV28 and TRBJ2-6; a weak D match, TRBD2 (5 bases). CDR3 length: 11 amino acids. Trimming stripped 10 bases from V and 8 bases from J, with 9 bases between. Germline V gene data show CDR1 as MDHEN and CDR2 as SYDVKM.